Following are 16 T cell receptor beta chains from one sample sequenced in a study of T cell responses to AZD1222 COVID-19 vaccine. The data were produced by immunoSEQ multiplex PCR, yet TCRdb's version contains in-frame clones alone and is incomplete. The sample includes under 150,000 clones, 85% to 95% seen only once; the top ten take around 5%. Material: peripheral blood, obtained on day 0 of AZD1222 vaccination. Every receptor here comes from an adult in good health.

The J gene is TRBJ2-7, the V gene TRBV7-9; perhaps TRBD1 as D (6 bases). The length of the CDR3 is 15 residues. In germline, CDR1 is SEHNR, CDR2 FQNEAQ (reference sequence). The V gene lost 2 bases and the J gene lost 0 bases, with 11 bases spanning the gap. The CDR3 DNA follows: TGTGCCAGCAGCTTACCAAGGGGGTCCTCCTACGAGCAGTACTTC. Its translation is CASSLPRGSSYEQYF.

The chain has TRBV6-2 or TRBV6-3 and TRBJ1-1; D remains ambiguous. CDR3 length: 13 residues. Deletions cut 2 bases from V and 5 bases from J, with 9 bases between. CDR1 is MNHEY and CDR2 is SVGEGT in the germline V gene. The chain's CDR3 is CASSYGVVTEAFF. CDR3 coding DNA: TGTGCCAGCAGTTACGGCGTCGTGACTGAAGCTTTCTTT.

This chain links TRBV19 with TRBJ1-5; TRBD1 matches at 8 bases. CDR3 length equals 14 residues. With V trimmed by 6 bases and J by 7 bases, 8 bases remained unmatched. Germline lookup yields CDR1 LNHDA and CDR2 SQIVND (reference sequence). CDR3 in DNA: TGTGCCAGTAGGGAATTGACAGGGGACCAGCCCCAGCATTTT. It encodes CASRELTGDQPQHF.

The chain is built from TRBV5-1 and TRBJ1-1, with TRBD1 matching 9 bases. Germline lookup yields CDR1 SGHRS and CDR2 YFSETQ. CDR3 length equals 13 residues. The trim removed 6 bases at V and 3 bases at J, leaving 3 bases unmatched. CDR3 loop: CASNRDRDTEAFF. In nucleotides, the CDR3 is TGCGCCAGCAATCGGGACAGGGACACTGAAGCTTTCTTT.

J is TRBJ1-2 and V is TRBV3-1 (or the pseudogene TRBV3-2); TRBD1 agrees at 7 bases. There are 16 residues in the CDR3. Unmatched junction bases numbered 7, after V lost 0 bases and J lost 3 bases. Germline CDR1 reads LGHDT; CDR2 reads YNNKEL (reference sequence). Here the CDR3 DNA reads TGTGCCAGCAGCCAAGATCCCCCGACAGGGTACTATGGCTACACCTTC. It encodes CASSQDPPTGYYGYTF.

A single count supports this clone. This sequence joins TRBV2 and TRBJ1-1; D gene ambiguous. V lost 3 bases and J lost 1, with 9 bases in between. The CDR3 runs 14 residues. The V gene's germline CDR1 is SNHLY and CDR2 FYNNEI. CDR3 nucleotide sequence: TGTGCCAGCAGTGACGGCCGGACGAACACTGAAGCTTTCTTT. Protein sequence: CASSDGRTNTEAFF.

The chain combines TRBV6-2 or TRBV6-3 with TRBJ1-1; perhaps TRBD1 as D (5 bases). CDR1 and CDR2 from the germline V gene are MNHEY and SVGEGT. The V end was cut by 1 base, the J end by 1 base, with 10 bases between. The CDR3 runs 15 residues. CDR3 sequence (DNA): TGTGCCAGCAGTTACTTAGACAGACCGAACACTGAAGCTTTCTTT. The encoded protein is CASSYLDRPNTEAFF.

This chain connects TRBV6-5 to TRBJ1-1; 9 nucleotides align to TRBD1. The CDR3 covers 14 residues. CDR1 and CDR2 from the germline V gene are MNHEY and SVGAGI. V gave up 8 bases and J gave up 4 bases; unmatched junction bases: 8. This CDR3 is CASAEQGAVTEAFF. The DNA for the CDR3 is TGTGCCAGCGCAGAACAGGGGGCGGTCACTGAAGCTTTCTTT.

The chain links TRBV19 to TRBJ2-1; 8 positions agree with TRBD1. CDR3 length: 16 residues. CDR1 and CDR2 (germline): LNHDA, SQIVND (reference sequence). V lost 5 bases, J lost 4 bases, and 10 bases stayed unmatched. The CDR3 loop reads CASSVGGQGAYNEQFF. The CDR3 coding sequence is TGTGCCAGTAGTGTGGGAGGTCAGGGGGCTTACAATGAGCAGTTCTTC.

The chain combines TRBV18 with TRBJ1-1; D is perhaps TRBD1 (6 bases). This CDR3 has 14 amino acids. Deletions cut 4 bases from V and 6 bases from J, with 15 bases between. The germline V gene encodes CDR1 KGHSH and CDR2 LQKENI. CDR3 DNA sequence: TGTGCCAGCTCACTTAAGGTCACAGGGCCTGAAGCTTTCTTT. Its protein product is CASSLKVTGPEAFF.

V is TRBV21-1 and J is TRBJ2-1; the table's D call of TRBD2 was not tested on the DNA. TRBV21-1 has pseudogene status. The CDR3 has 9 residues. In DNA, the CDR3 is TGTGCCAGCACCCTCCTAAAGTTCTTC. This translates into CASTLLKFF.

CDR3 region: CASRAGTEQYF. The CDR3 DNA reads as TGTGCCAGCCGAGCCGGCACCGAGCAGTACTTC. The chain joins TRBV19 to TRBJ2-7; D is ambiguous. The CDR3 covers 11 residues. V lost 9 bases and J 6 bases, leaving 12 bases between the germline ends. CDR1 is LNHDA, CDR2 SQIVND, per germline (reference sequence).

The rearrangement joins TRBV18 to TRBJ2-3, with 7 bases lining up with TRBD1. V trimming: 1 base; J trimming: 4 bases; junction bases outside the gene matches: 5. The germline gives CDR1 KGHSH, CDR2 LQKENI. The CDR3 covers 15 residues. CDR3 nucleotides: TGTGCCAGCTCACCACGTGACAGGGTGGCAGATACGCAGTATTTT. This codes for CASSPRDRVADTQYF. Full variable domain (outside the CDR3, taken from reference TRBV18 and TRBJ2-3): NAGVMQNPRHLVRRRGQEARLRCSPMKGHSHVYWYRQLPEEGLKFMVYLQKENIIDESGMPKERFSAEFPKEGPSILRIQQVVRGDSAAYFCASSPRDRVADTQYFGPGTRLTVL.

V gene TRBV5-6 combines with J gene TRBJ2-5; unclear D gene. There are 14 residues in the CDR3. V was clipped by 0 bases and J by 5 bases, with 11 bases between them. CDR1 and CDR2 (germline): SGHDT, YYEEEE. In nucleotides, the CDR3 is TGTGCCAGCAGCTTGGCCGGCAGGCACGAGACCCAGTACTTC. It specifies CASSLAGRHETQYF. Looking up the rest from reference TRBV5-6 and TRBJ2-5 gives the full variable domain: DAGVTQSPTHLIKTRGQQVTLRCSPKSGHDTVSWYQQALGQGPQFIFQYYEEEERQRGNFPDRFSGHQFPNYSSELNVNALLLGDSALYLCASSLAGRHETQYFGPGTRLLVL.

The chain links TRBV19 to TRBJ1-2; D is uncertain. The CDR3 spans 16 residues. Per germline, CDR1 LNHDA and CDR2 SQIVND (reference sequence). The ends were cut back, 3 bases at V and 2 bases at J, with 16 bases in the middle. The CDR3 DNA is TGTGCCAGTAGTATCGCACCGCGGGGTAGCAACTATGGCTACACCTTC. Translated, it gives CASSIAPRGSNYGYTF.

CDR3 nucleotide sequence: TGTGCCAGCAGTGAACTTTTGACTAGGAACTATGGCTACACCTTC. It encodes CASSELLTRNYGYTF. V is TRBV6-1 and J is TRBJ1-2, with unresolved D. CDR1 and CDR2 (germline): MNHNS, SASEGT. The CDR3 is made up of 15 amino acids. The ends were cut back, 2 bases at V and 2 bases at J, with 12 bases in the middle.